Each of the 10 T cell receptor beta chains below was sequenced from the same sample in a study of cytomegalovirus exposure and HLA in healthy donors. The PCR contained 60 Vbeta and 13 Jbeta primers. Generated by immunoSEQ multiplex PCR, the TCRdb table keeps only in-frame clones and is missing some. In the table there are some 140,000 clones, about 10% of which are singletons. Sequencing was done on a sample of PBMCs. All receptors derive from a woman aged 40 to 50 in good health and CMV-seropositive.

This clone was seen more than once but under ten times. The CDR3 DNA follows: TGCGCCAGCAGCCCGGGAGACGGGGAGCTGTTTTTT. It translates to CASSPGDGELFF. This sequence joins TRBV5-1 and TRBJ2-2; TRBD2 might be the D (6 bases). Per the germline V gene, CDR1 is SGHRS and CDR2 is YFSETQ. CDR3 length: 12 residues. V shed 4 bases and J shed 7 bases, with 8 bases lying between them.

The chain has TRBV25-1 and TRBJ2-2; possibly TRBD1 for D (6 bases). Germline V gives CDR1 MGHDK, CDR2 SYGVNS. This CDR3 has 14 residues. Deletions cut 4 bases from V and 9 bases from J, with 15 bases between. This chain's CDR3 is CASSAARGHRELFF. The CDR3 DNA reads as TGTGCCAGCAGTGCCGCCAGGGGCCATAGGGAGCTGTTTTTT.

This clone was seen more than once but under ten times. The V gene is TRBV19, the J gene TRBJ2-2, with D tentatively TRBD2 (7 bases). With 2 bases removed from V and 6 bases from J, the gap between germline ends came to 10 bases. The CDR3 length is 14 residues. In germline, CDR1 is LNHDA, CDR2 SQIVND (reference sequence). In DNA, the CDR3 is TGTGCCAGTAGTATATCGGGGGGCTCCGGGGAGCTGTTTTTT. It translates to CASSISGGSGELFF.

This clone was seen more than once but under ten times. Within the sample, other DNA sequences also encode this same CDR3. This rearrangement joins TRBV5-1 to TRBJ2-2, with D maybe TRBD2 (5 bases). Germline V gene sequence: CDR1 SGHRS, CDR2 YFSETQ. The V gene lost 0 bases and the J gene lost 2 bases, with 8 bases spanning the gap. The CDR3 has 15 amino acids. This CDR3 is CASSLDRTNTGELFF. CDR3 in DNA: TGCGCCAGCAGCTTGGACCGGACTAACACCGGGGAGCTGTTTTTT.

Only a few counts were recorded for this clone. The same CDR3 can be traced to other DNA sequences in this sample. As DNA, the CDR3 is TGCGCCAGCAGCCAAGACGGCGGGCCATATGGCTACACCTTC. This codes for CASSQDGGPYGYTF. This sequence joins TRBV4-1 and TRBJ1-2; D gene unclear. Germline values: CDR1 MGHRA, CDR2 YSYEKL. The length of the CDR3 is 14 residues. Trimming stripped 0 bases from V and 5 bases from J, with 10 bases between.

The chain carries TRBV6-6 and TRBJ2-3; TRBD2 matches 9 bases. This CDR3 has 13 residues. V shed 5 bases, J shed 5 bases, and the junction held 2 bases outside the gene matches. CDR1 MNHNY and CDR2 SVGAGI come from the germline V gene (reference sequence). DNA of the CDR3: TGTGCCAGCAGTCCGACTAGCGGAGATACGCAGTATTTT. Translating gives CASSPTSGDTQYF.

The chain joins TRBV16 to TRBJ2-6; D is possibly TRBD1 (5 bases). This CDR3 is 20 amino acids long. CDR1 KGHSY and CDR2 FQNENV come from the germline V gene. The V end was cut by 2 bases, the J end by 0 bases, with 20 bases between. For the CDR3, the DNA is TGTGCCAGCAGCCAACTCAGGGTTTCCTCGTCAGGCTCTGGGGCCAACGTCCTGACTTTC. Translating it yields CASSQLRVSSSGSGANVLTF.

This clone was seen a few times. The gene calls are TRBV6-1 and TRBJ1-5; 7 bases fit TRBD1. With 4 bases clipped from V and 1 base from J, the junction kept 7 bases outside the gene matches. The CDR3 loop spans 16 amino acids. CDR1 and CDR2 from the germline V gene are MNHNS and SASEGT. CDR3: CASSARTGGSNQPQHF. CDR3 DNA sequence: TGTGCCAGCAGTGCCCGGACAGGCGGCAGCAATCAGCCCCAGCATTTT.

The V and J genes are TRBV7-9 and TRBJ1-2, with D maybe TRBD1 (6 bases). CDR1 is SEHNR, CDR2 FQNEAQ, per germline (reference sequence). The V gene lost 6 bases and the J gene lost 6 bases, with 14 bases spanning the gap. This CDR3 has 13 amino acids. This chain's CDR3 is CASSRTGYDGYTF. The CDR3 nucleotides read TGTGCCAGCAGTCGTACAGGGTATGATGGCTACACCTTC. The whole variable domain, filled in from reference TRBV7-9 and TRBJ1-2, reads DTGVSQNPRHKITKRGQNVTFRCDPISEHNRLYWYRQTLGQGPEFLTYFQNEAQLEKSRLLSDRFSAERPKGSFSTLEIQRTEQGDSAMYLCASSRTGYDGYTFGSGTRLTVV.

This clone occurred a few times. The chain's CDR3 is CASSRFGQGKDSPLHF. In nucleotides, the CDR3 is TGTGCCAGCAGCCGCTTCGGACAGGGGAAAGATTCACCCCTCCACTTT. V gene TRBV4-2 combines with J gene TRBJ1-6; TRBD1 agrees at 9 bases. The CDR3 loop spans 16 amino acids. V trimming: 4 bases; J trimming: 8 bases; junction bases outside the gene matches: 9. Looked up from germline, CDR1 is LGHNA and CDR2 is YNFKEQ.